The rows below give T cell receptor beta chains drawn from one sample of a study of CD8 T cells in Susac syndrome. TCRdb processed the immunoSEQ multiplex PCR reads anew with MiXCR; each CDR3 protein has one entry. The sample includes some 99,000 distinct CDR3 sequences, roughly 96% of them seen just once. The sequenced sample consisted of CD4+ T cells from PBMCs. These TCRs come from a human donor in good health. The CDR3 runs from the conserved cysteine through the conserved F or W. The D gene is left open where the match is weak. Size is stated for part of the rows, as once, few or many counts, or as a class when the clone is expanded.

clone_size,j_call,v_call,d_call,cdr3_aa,cdr3_nt
-,TRBJ2-7,TRBV3-1,-,CASSQDRASEQYF,TGTGCCAGCAGCCAAGATCGGGCTTCCGAGCAGTACTTC
-,TRBJ2-1,TRBV11-3,TRBD1,CASRVGTGGNNEQFF,TGTGCCAGCAGGGTCGGGACAGGGGGAAACAATGAGCAGTTCTTC
-,TRBJ2-5,TRBV29-1,TRBD2,CSVGGADQETQYF,TGCAGCGTCGGGGGGGCCGACCAAGAGACCCAGTACTTC
-,TRBJ2-2,TRBV6-5,-,CASKRRRNTGELFF,TGTGCCAGCAAGCGCAGGAGAAACACCGGGGAGCTGTTTTTT
-,TRBJ2-3,TRBV7-3,TRBD2,CASSPTGGSSADTQYF,TGTGCCAGCAGCCCAACGGGGGGTTCCAGCGCAGATACGCAGTATTTT
once,TRBJ2-2,TRBV7-2,TRBD1,CASSSGTANTGELFF,TGTGCCAGCAGTTCCGGGACAGCGAACACCGGGGAGCTGTTTTTT
-,TRBJ1-3,TRBV20-1,-,CSAEPGSSGNTIYF,TGCAGTGCTGAACCAGGGAGCTCTGGAAACACCATATATTTT
-,TRBJ2-7,TRBV2,-,CASSGLWDEQYF,TGTGCCAGCAGTGGACTTTGGGACGAGCAGTACTTC
-,TRBJ2-1,TRBV29-1,-,CSVREVWAEGGNEQFF,TGCAGCGTCAGGGAAGTTTGGGCCGAGGGGGGCAATGAGCAGTTCTTC
-,TRBJ2-7,TRBV11-2,TRBD2,CASSFSGRAGEQYF,TGTGCCAGCAGCTTCAGCGGGAGGGCTGGCGAGCAGTACTTC
-,TRBJ1-2,TRBV18,-,CASSPKGDYGYTF,TGTGCCAGCTCACCAAAGGGCGACTATGGCTACACCTTC
-,TRBJ2-7,TRBV29-1,-,CSVGHVEQYF,TGCAGCGTTGGACATGTCGAGCAGTACTTC
-,TRBJ2-1,TRBV24-1,-,CATSVASSYNEQFF,TGTGCCACCAGTGTAGCGAGCTCCTACAATGAGCAGTTCTTC
-,TRBJ1-2,TRBV3-1,TRBD1,CASSPRDRGMGYTF,TGTGCCAGCAGCCCACGGGACAGGGGGATGGGCTACACCTTC
-,TRBJ1-1,TRBV6-5,-,CASSYTARRGQNTEAFF,TGTGCCAGCAGTTACACAGCTCGCCGGGGCCAGAACACTGAAGCTTTCTTT
-,TRBJ1-6,TRBV4-1,TRBD1,CASSQARTGNSPLHF,TGCGCCAGCAGCCAAGCAAGGACAGGGAATTCACCCCTCCACTTT
-,TRBJ2-1,TRBV2,TRBD1,CASSRQGLVSNEQFF,TGTGCCAGCAGCCGACAGGGGTTGGTCTCCAATGAGCAGTTCTTC
-,TRBJ2-5,TRBV7-2,TRBD2,CASSLGYSGGAGETQYF,TGTGCCAGCAGCTTAGGATACAGCGGGGGGGCGGGAGAGACCCAGTACTTC
few,TRBJ2-7,TRBV12-3/TRBV12-4,-,CASSFPLGTTGHEQYF,TGTGCCAGCAGTTTCCCCTTGGGGACCACGGGGCACGAGCAGTACTTC
-,TRBJ2-7,TRBV10-3,TRBD1,CAISESDRGSHEQYF,TGTGCCATCAGTGAGTCGGACAGGGGCTCCCACGAGCAGTACTTC
-,TRBJ2-3,TRBV4-2,-,CASSRNGAAGVTDTQYF,TGTGCCAGCAGCCGAAACGGGGCGGCCGGGGTGACAGATACGCAGTATTTT
-,TRBJ2-3,TRBV3-1,-,CASSQVGKQVFDTQYF,TGTGCCAGCAGCCAAGTGGGGAAGCAGGTCTTTGATACGCAGTATTTT
once,TRBJ1-4,TRBV7-8,-,CASSYRKGGEKLFF,TGTGCCAGCAGCTATAGGAAGGGGGGTGAAAAACTGTTTTTT
-,TRBJ2-5,TRBV7-2,-,CASTPLREAQYF,TGTGCCAGCACCCCGTTGAGAGAGGCCCAGTACTTC
-,TRBJ2-5,TRBV20-1,-,CSARDWARMRETQYF,TGCAGTGCTAGAGATTGGGCAAGGATGCGGGAGACCCAGTACTTC
-,TRBJ2-5,TRBV7-9,-,CASSLEGLQETQYF,TGTGCCAGCAGCTTAGAGGGCTTACAAGAGACCCAGTACTTC
-,TRBJ2-3,TRBV3-1,TRBD1,CASSQGGQGTQYF,TGTGCCAGCAGCCAAGGGGGACAGGGAACGCAGTATTTT
-,TRBJ1-5,TRBV23-1,TRBD1,CASSQSTEGALDQPQHF,TGCGCCAGCAGTCAATCAACCGAGGGGGCTCTCGATCAGCCCCAGCATTTT
-,TRBJ1-5,TRBV6-5,TRBD1,CASSLGQFRQPQHF,TGTGCCAGCAGTCTGGGACAGTTCCGCCAGCCCCAGCATTTT
-,TRBJ2-4,TRBV3-1,-,CASSQDGRSGIQYF,TGTGCCAGCAGCCAAGATGGAAGATCTGGCATTCAGTACTTC
-,TRBJ2-7,TRBV15,-,CATSVSRQTASYEQYF,TGTGCCACCAGCGTCTCCAGGCAGACCGCTTCCTACGAGCAGTACTTC
-,TRBJ2-2,TRBV11-3,-,CASSSILLRAGELFF,TGTGCCAGCAGTTCCATCCTCCTACGGGCCGGGGAGCTGTTTTTT
-,TRBJ1-2,TRBV7-9,-,CASSQRRGVNYGYTF,TGTGCCAGCAGCCAGCGCAGGGGCGTTAACTATGGCTACACCTTC
once,TRBJ1-5,TRBV23-1,-,CASSQEGLGGKSNQPQHF,TGCGCCAGCAGTCAAGAGGGGCTGGGTGGAAAGAGCAATCAGCCCCAGCATTTT
-,TRBJ2-5,TRBV10-3,TRBD2,CAISDSLAGVETQYF,TGTGCCATCAGTGACTCACTAGCGGGAGTGGAGACCCAGTACTTC
-,TRBJ2-5,TRBV3-1,-,CASSQDPKQETQYF,TGTGCCAGCAGCCAAGATCCGAAGCAAGAGACCCAGTACTTC
few,TRBJ2-3,TRBV2,-,CASRNPGPQYF,TGTGCCAGCAGGAACCCGGGACCGCAGTATTTT
-,TRBJ2-5,TRBV20-1,TRBD2,CSASPELAGLETQYF,TGCAGTGCTTCCCCCGAACTAGCGGGGCTAGAGACCCAGTACTTC
-,TRBJ2-5,TRBV3-1,TRBD2,CASSQDRPGGTQYF,TGTGCCAGCAGCCAAGATCGGCCGGGGGGGACCCAGTACTTC
-,TRBJ2-6,TRBV13,TRBD2,CASSLRTSGRLSGANVLTF,TGTGCCAGCAGCCTACGGACTAGCGGGAGGTTATCTGGGGCCAACGTCCTGACTTTC
-,TRBJ2-5,TRBV29-1,-,CGGGGRGGETQYF,TGCGGAGGGGGGGGCAGGGGAGGCGAGACCCAGTACTTC
-,TRBJ2-5,TRBV10-3,-,CAMRAGTTGGETQYF,TGTGCCATGAGAGCCGGGACGACCGGGGGAGAGACCCAGTACTTC